This is a list of T cell receptor beta chains from one sample in a study of cytomegalovirus exposure and HLA in healthy donors. Using immunoSEQ multiplex PCR, the repertoire was profiled, and TCRdb retains in-frame clones only, with some absent. The repertoire holds 130,000 to 150,000 clones, about 74% seen once, with roughly an eighth in the top ten. Sequenced input: PBMCs. All receptors derive from a man aged 35 to 55 in good health and CMV-seropositive. The CDR3 runs from the conserved cysteine through the conserved F or W. Each record gives: V gene, clone size, J gene, D gene, CDR3 protein, CDR3 DNA. D genes are given only for firm matches. Clone size is not always given. Where it is, it says once, few, many or a class for expanded clones.

>TRBV5-1|few|TRBJ2-7|TRBD1
CAEHLGGTGFYEQYF
TGCGCCGAACACTTGGGTGGGACAGGATTCTACGAGCAGTACTTC
>TRBV7-2|NA|TRBJ2-1|NA
CASSTRQRIYNEQFF
TGTGCCAGCAGCACACGACAACGGATTTACAATGAGCAGTTCTTC
>TRBV6-5|NA|TRBJ2-2|TRBD2
CASSYTSGNTGELFF
TGTGCCAGCAGTTACACTAGCGGGAACACCGGGGAGCTGTTTTTT
>TRBV14|once|TRBJ2-7|NA
CASSQGLSSYEQYF
TGTGCCAGCAGCCAGGGCCTCAGCTCCTACGAGCAGTACTTC
>TRBV11-2|NA|TRBJ2-7|TRBD2
CASSPASGSYDEQYF
TGTGCCAGCAGCCCCGCTAGCGGGAGTTACGACGAGCAGTACTTC
>TRBV2|NA|TRBJ1-1|TRBD1
CASSQQGANTEAFF
TGTGCCAGCAGCCAGCAGGGGGCGAACACTGAAGCTTTCTTT
>TRBV7-9|NA|TRBJ2-1|TRBD1
CASSRTGGSDEQFF
TGTGCCAGCAGCCGGACAGGGGGAAGTGATGAGCAGTTCTTC
>TRBV5-4|NA|TRBJ1-6|NA
CASSSGDSPLHF
TGTGCCAGCAGCTCAGGGGACTCACCCCTCCACTTT
>TRBV11-2|NA|TRBJ1-1|NA
CASSLVAYENTEAFF
TGTGCCAGCAGCTTAGTAGCATACGAGAACACTGAAGCTTTCTTT
>TRBV6-5|once|TRBJ2-7|TRBD2
CASTTGLAGGEQYF
TGTGCCAGCACCACCGGACTAGCGGGAGGAGAGCAGTACTTC
>TRBV27|NA|TRBJ2-2|NA
CASSWRGTGELFF
TGTGCCAGCAGTTGGCGGGGTACCGGGGAGCTGTTTTTT
>TRBV7-3|NA|TRBJ1-6|NA
CASSLTPRNSPLHF
TGTGCCAGCAGCTTAACCCCGCGGAATTCACCCCTCCACTTT
>TRBV5-5|NA|TRBJ1-2|NA
CASSWVGSSRDGYTF
TGTGCCAGCAGCTGGGTGGGGAGCTCTCGGGATGGCTACACCTTC
>TRBV7-2|NA|TRBJ2-1|TRBD2
CASSPRSGRVSNNEQFF
TGTGCCAGCAGCCCCCGTAGCGGGAGGGTCTCAAACAATGAGCAGTTCTTC
>TRBV7-6|once|TRBJ2-7|TRBD1
CASSPWTDRGSYEQYF
TGTGCCAGCAGCCCATGGACGGACAGGGGCTCCTACGAGCAGTACTTC
>TRBV2|NA|TRBJ2-2|NA
CASGLNGELFF
TGTGCCAGTGGACTAAACGGGGAGCTGTTTTTT
>TRBV18|NA|TRBJ2-3|TRBD2
CASSPAGEVSDTQYF
TGTGCCAGCTCACCAGCGGGGGAGGTTTCAGATACGCAGTATTTT
>TRBV30|NA|TRBJ1-5|TRBD1
CAWSAPGGPQHF
TGTGCCTGGAGCGCCCCAGGGGGGCCCCAGCATTTT
>TRBV10-1|NA|TRBJ2-2|NA
CASSELLNTGELFF
TGCGCCAGCAGTGAGCTCCTTAACACCGGGGAGCTGTTTTTT
>TRBV18|NA|TRBJ2-7|TRBD1
CASSPGTGGYEQYF
TGTGCCAGCTCACCCGGGACAGGAGGGTACGAGCAGTACTTC
>TRBV9|NA|TRBJ2-7|TRBD2
CASSPGLAGGNYEQYF
TGTGCCAGCAGCCCGGGACTAGCGGGAGGGAACTACGAGCAGTACTTC
>TRBV4-1|NA|TRBJ1-4|NA
CASSRWFSGAPNEKLFF
TGCGCCAGCAGTCGCTGGTTTTCAGGGGCCCCTAATGAAAAACTGTTTTTT
>TRBV5-1|NA|TRBJ1-2|TRBD1
CATGRQGAEGYTF
TGCGCCACCGGGCGCCAGGGGGCGGAAGGCTACACCTTC
>TRBV5-4|once|TRBJ1-4|TRBD1
CASSTTGVSTNEKLFF
TGTGCCAGCAGCACCACAGGGGTATCAACTAATGAAAAACTGTTTTTT
>TRBV7-8|NA|TRBJ1-4|NA
CASSHTPDSREKLFF
TGTGCCAGCAGCCATACTCCGGACAGCAGAGAAAAACTGTTTTTT
>TRBV4-3|once|TRBJ2-3|NA
CASSQDPPRQSYTDTQYF
TGCGCCAGCAGCCAAGACCCTCCCCGACAGAGTTACACAGATACGCAGTATTTT
>TRBV6-1|NA|TRBJ1-2|NA
CASSVRGQTYGYTF
TGTGCCAGCAGTGTTCGAGGACAGACCTATGGCTACACCTTC
>TRBV28|NA|TRBJ1-4|NA
CASSLFQGNEKLFF
TGTGCCAGCAGTTTATTCCAGGGAAATGAAAAACTGTTTTTT
>TRBV6-5|NA|TRBJ2-7|TRBD2
CASKTSGTYEQYF
TGTGCCAGCAAGACTAGCGGGACCTACGAGCAGTACTTC
>TRBV4-2|few|TRBJ2-7|TRBD2
CASSQDRLAGGMSYEQYF
TGTGCCAGCAGCCAAGATCGACTAGCGGGAGGAATGAGCTACGAGCAGTACTTC
>TRBV25-1|NA|TRBJ1-3|NA
CASTSSGNTIYF
TGTGCCAGCACCAGCTCTGGAAACACCATATATTTT
>TRBV5-1|NA|TRBJ1-4|TRBD1
CASSLGGGPNEKLFF
TGCGCCAGCAGCTTGGGAGGGGGCCCTAATGAAAAACTGTTTTTT
>TRBV7-2|few|TRBJ2-2|TRBD1
CASSFRTGGELFF
TGTGCCAGCAGCTTCCGGACAGGGGGGGAGCTGTTTTTT
>TRBV28|NA|TRBJ2-5|NA
CASSLREPETQYF
TGTGCCAGCAGTTTAAGGGAGCCAGAGACCCAGTACTTC
>TRBV7-2|NA|TRBJ2-7|TRBD2
CASSGGLAGYSSYEQYF
TGTGCCAGCAGCGGGGGACTAGCGGGCTATAGCTCCTACGAGCAGTACTTC
>TRBV9|NA|TRBJ2-7|TRBD2
CASSFGTSGSYEQYF
TGTGCCAGCAGCTTTGGGACTAGCGGGAGTTACGAGCAGTACTTC
>TRBV5-1|NA|TRBJ2-5|TRBD2
CASSSGLAAQETQYF
TGCGCCAGCAGCTCTGGACTAGCCGCCCAAGAGACCCAGTACTTC
>TRBV4-1|NA|TRBJ2-1|TRBD2
CASSQSPTSGLYNEQFF
TGCGCCAGCAGCCAATCCCCTACTAGCGGGCTATACAATGAGCAGTTCTTC
>TRBV19|NA|TRBJ2-7|TRBD2
CASGLRAGETYEQYF
TGTGCCAGCGGCTTAAGGGCGGGAGAGACCTACGAGCAGTACTTC
>TRBV10-3|NA|TRBJ1-5|NA
CAISEGGGSGQPQHF
TGTGCCATCAGTGAAGGTGGGGGGAGTGGTCAGCCCCAGCATTTT
>TRBV11-3|NA|TRBJ2-1|TRBD1
CASSLGDRDLGEQFF
TGTGCCAGCAGCTTAGGGGACAGGGATTTAGGTGAGCAGTTCTTC
>TRBV5-8|NA|TRBJ1-5|NA
CASSLMRVTSDQPQHF
TGTGCCAGCAGCTTGATGAGGGTGACATCTGATCAGCCCCAGCATTTT
>TRBV2|once|TRBJ1-6|NA
CASSEGQHNSPLHF
TGTGCCAGCAGTGAAGGACAGCACAATTCACCCCTCCACTTT
>TRBV7-9|NA|TRBJ2-3|NA
CASPEGAGGSTDTQYF
TGTGCCAGCCCCGAGGGGGCGGGAGGTAGCACAGATACGCAGTATTTT
>TRBV7-9|NA|TRBJ2-7|TRBD1
CASSLTGVTYEQYF
TGTGCCAGCAGCTTGACAGGGGTTACCTACGAGCAGTACTTC
>TRBV28|NA|TRBJ2-2|NA
CASIFRDTGELFF
TGTGCCAGCATCTTTAGAGACACCGGGGAGCTGTTTTTT
>TRBV5-1|NA|TRBJ2-2|NA
CASSRLLVQGGLDTGELFF
TGCGCCAGCAGCCGACTCCTTGTCCAGGGTGGGCTCGACACCGGGGAGCTGTTTTTT
>TRBV6-1|NA|TRBJ2-1|NA
CASSDQGEQFF
TGTGCCAGCAGTGACCAGGGTGAGCAGTTCTTC
>TRBV9|NA|TRBJ1-1|NA
CASSVVGANTEAFF
TGTGCCAGCAGCGTAGTGGGGGCGAACACTGAAGCTTTCTTT
>TRBV18|NA|TRBJ2-2|NA
CASSPRDSSINTGELFF
TGTGCCAGCTCACCCCGGGACTCCTCAATAAACACCGGGGAGCTGTTTTTT